Below are 25 T cell receptor beta chains sequenced from a single sample in a study of PD-1 blockade in classical Hodgkin lymphoma (dated by TCRdb to 2020 to 2021). Explained via the paper, the time point label denotes: cycle 4 day 1 (C4D1), after 5 to 7 weeks of nivolumab. Relapse after autologous stem cell transplantation had occurred in all trial patients, and cohorts A, B and C were distinguished by prior brentuximab vedotin exposure. The method behind the library was the immunoSEQ multiplex PCR assay. TCRdb re-hosts the immuneACCESS table, in-frame sequences only. Its copies lack some clones; in the studies checked, an unresolved V gene accounts for under half of them, and the cause for the rest is not known. Here the sample has roughly 50,000 clones; around 86% occur a single time. Together, the top ten hold roughly 7.1% of the sample. The sequencing here drew on peripheral blood mononuclear cells (PBMCs), taken before the fourth cycle of nivolumab. The receptors originated from a human donor with classical Hodgkin lymphoma.

The gene calls are TRBV5-1 and TRBJ2-1; tentatively, D is TRBD2 (5 bases). The CDR3 spans 14 residues. Trimming removed 4 bases from V and 4 bases from J, with 12 bases in between. In germline, CDR1 is SGHRS, CDR2 YFSETQ. CDR3 protein: CASSSGGSYNEQFF. As DNA, the CDR3 is TGCGCCAGCAGCAGCGGAGGATCGTACAATGAGCAGTTCTTC.

The rearrangement links TRBV15 to TRBJ1-5, with no clear D. Trimming removed 0 bases at V and 6 bases at J, with 18 bases between. In germline, CDR1 is LNHNV, CDR2 YYDKDF (reference sequence). The length of the CDR3 is 17 residues. CDR3 protein: CATSRDPGIGFIQPQHF. The CDR3 region has the DNA TGTGCCACCAGCAGAGATCCGGGAATCGGATTTATTCAGCCCCAGCATTTT.

This clone was seen only once. The genes are TRBV4-1 and TRBJ2-3; 12 positions agree with TRBD2. The germline CDR1 and CDR2 sequences are MGHRA and YSYEKL. Germline trimming cut 2 bases from V and 8 bases from J; bases unmatched to any gene: 20. The CDR3 loop spans 20 amino acids. CDR3 in amino acids: CASSQKGQGVGLAGGLTQYF. DNA for the CDR3: TGCGCCAGCAGCCAAAAGGGACAGGGTGTCGGTCTAGCGGGGGGGCTTACGCAGTATTTT.

This chain uses TRBV6-1 with TRBJ2-5; weak D call: TRBD2 (6 bases). Germline CDR1 MNHNS, CDR2 SASEGT. The V gene lost 4 bases and the J gene lost 5 bases, with 17 bases spanning the gap. The CDR3 covers 15 residues. CDR3 sequence reads: CASSGDDWSGETQYF. The CDR3 DNA is TGTGCCAGCAGTGGGGACGACTGGAGCGGGGAGACCCAGTACTTC.

DNA of the CDR3: TGTGCCAGCAGCGGAGGAGGGTACGGAAACATTCAGTACTTC. This codes for CASSGGGYGNIQYF. J is TRBJ2-4 and V is TRBV9, with D perhaps matching TRBD2 (6 bases). V lost 3 bases and J 6 bases, leaving 13 bases between the germline ends. CDR3 length equals 14 residues. Germline CDR1 is SGDLS and CDR2 is YYNGEE. The whole variable domain, filled in from reference TRBV9 and TRBJ2-4, reads DSGVTQTPKHLITATGQRVTLRCSPRSGDLSVYWYQQSLDQGLQFLIQYYNGEERAKGNILERFSAQQFPDLHSELNLSSLELGDSALYFCASSGGGYGNIQYFGAGTRLSVL.

This clone was seen just once. The V call is TRBV5-1, the J call TRBJ1-3; D unresolved. The CDR3 consists of 16 residues. The germline V gene encodes CDR1 SGHRS and CDR2 YFSETQ. V gave up 0 bases and J gave up 4 bases, with 14 bases separating them. CDR3 in amino acids: CASSLAAGAQGNTIYF. Here the CDR3 DNA reads TGCGCCAGCAGCTTGGCTGCGGGTGCCCAAGGAAACACCATATATTTT. Drawing the rest from reference TRBV5-1 and TRBJ1-3, the complete variable domain is KAGVTQTPRYLIKTRGQQVTLSCSPISGHRSVSWYQQTPGQGLQFLFEYFSETQRNKGNFPGRFSGRQFSNSRSEMNVSTLELGDSALYLCASSLAAGAQGNTIYFGEGSWLTVV.

This chain joins TRBV15 and TRBJ1-2; TRBD1 agrees at 8 bases. Germline loops: CDR1 LNHNV, CDR2 YYDKDF (reference sequence). This CDR3 has 15 amino acids. The J segment lost 6 bases and the V segment lost 6 bases, leaving 12 bases of the junction unmatched. In DNA form, the CDR3 reads TGTGCCACCAGAACTTGGGGACAGGCTATTGATGGCTACACCTTC. Its protein is CATRTWGQAIDGYTF.

This rearrangement joins TRBV11-2 to TRBJ1-1, with TRBD1 matching 8 bases. The CDR3 runs to 14 residues. Unmatched junction bases numbered 7, after V lost 3 bases and J lost 7 bases. Germline assignment: CDR1 SGHAT and CDR2 FQNNGV. The CDR3, as DNA: TGTGCCAGCAGCTTGAGACAGGGGTGGGGTGAAGCTTTCTTT. It encodes CASSLRQGWGEAFF. The full variable domain, with the rest looked up from reference TRBV11-2 and TRBJ1-1, is EAGVAQSPRYKIIEKRQSVAFWCNPISGHATLYWYQQILGQGPKLLIQFQNNGVVDDSQLPKDRFSAERLKGVDSTLKIQPAKLEDSAVYLCASSLRQGWGEAFFGQGTRLTVV.

This chain links TRBV5-4 with TRBJ2-1; 9 nucleotides match TRBD1. The trim removed 2 bases at V and 5 bases at J, leaving 11 bases unmatched. The CDR3 is made up of 17 amino acids. Germline V gene lookup returns CDR1 SGHNT and CDR2 YYREEE (reference sequence). The CDR3 bases are TGTGCCAGCAGCTTAGGTTCCGGGACAGGGTTAGACAATGAGCAGTTCTTC. Protein sequence: CASSLGSGTGLDNEQFF.

The rearrangement links TRBV2 to TRBJ2-1; a possible D gene is TRBD2 (5 bases). CDR1 and CDR2 from the germline V gene are SNHLY and FYNNEI. V was pared by 2 bases and J by 6 bases, with 14 bases between. This CDR3 is built from 15 residues. CDR3 nucleotides: TGTGCCAGCAGTGAACAGAGGGATTTCCGCAATGAGCAGTTCTTC. Translating gives CASSEQRDFRNEQFF.

The chain is built from TRBV6-6 and TRBJ1-6; no reliable D call. Germline CDR1 and CDR2: MNHNY and SVGAGI (reference sequence). V was clipped by 5 bases and J by 6 bases, with 8 bases between them. The CDR3 sequence is 13 residues long. The CDR3 coding sequence is TGTGCCAGCAGTGGGGTCGTTAATTCACCCCTCCACTTT. Its translation is CASSGVVNSPLHF.

The chain recombines TRBV5-1 with TRBJ2-2; 10 nucleotides match TRBD1. Germline lookup yields CDR1 SGHRS and CDR2 YFSETQ. CDR3 size: 14 residues. V lost 4 bases, J lost 6 bases, and 3 bases stayed unmatched. The DNA of the CDR3 is TGCGCCAGCAGCCGGGGGACAGGGGCCGGGGAGCTGTTTTTT. Its protein product is CASSRGTGAGELFF. Based on the CDR3 plus reference TRBV5-1 and TRBJ2-2, the full variable domain is KAGVTQTPRYLIKTRGQQVTLSCSPISGHRSVSWYQQTPGQGLQFLFEYFSETQRNKGNFPGRFSGRQFSNSRSEMNVSTLELGDSALYLCASSRGTGAGELFFGEGSRLTVL.

The table lists this clone with a few counts. The chain links TRBV5-5 to TRBJ2-3, with D tentatively TRBD1 or TRBD2 (5 bases each). The CDR3 consists of 16 residues. The V end lost 7 bases, the J end lost 5 bases, and 23 bases lay between the germline ends. Germline-derived CDR1 and CDR2 are SGHKS and YYEKEE (reference sequence). The CDR3 coding sequence is TGTGCCAGCCTGGCTGCCTCAACCGGGGCCAAAGATACGCAGTATTTT. Residues: CASLAASTGAKDTQYF.

The genes are TRBV28 and TRBJ2-1; 10 nucleotides line up with TRBD2. This CDR3 has 14 amino acids. Germline CDR1 and CDR2: MDHEN and SYDVKM. J was trimmed by 3 bases and V by 6 bases; bases with no gene match: 2. In DNA, the CDR3 is TGTGCCAGCAGGGGACTAGCGAGCTACAATGAGCAGTTCTTC. Translation: CASRGLASYNEQFF.

The chain joins TRBV19 to TRBJ2-3; D tentatively fits TRBD1 or TRBD2 (5 bases each). V was pared by 3 bases and J by 1 base, with 11 bases between. From germline, CDR1 is LNHDA and CDR2 SQIVND (reference sequence). This CDR3 region has 15 residues. CDR3 sequence (DNA): TGTGCCAGTAGTATCCCCCCGGGGCGCACAGATACGCAGTATTTT. Residues: CASSIPPGRTDTQYF.

V is TRBV6-5 and J is TRBJ2-7; 7 nucleotides agree with TRBD1. CDR1 and CDR2 (germline): MNHEY, SVGAGI. The V segment lost 1 base and the J segment 5 bases; nucleotides outside the gene matches: 5. This CDR3 has 14 residues. CDR3 coding DNA: TGTGCCAGCAGTTACTACAGGGGTTCAGACGAGCAGTACTTC. It specifies CASSYYRGSDEQYF.

The V call is TRBV2, the J call TRBJ2-7, with 9 bases fitting TRBD2. Germline V gene lookup returns CDR1 SNHLY and CDR2 FYNNEI. V trimming: 5 bases; J trimming: 4 bases; junction bases outside the gene matches: 15. This CDR3 comprises 17 residues. CDR3 protein: CASSFIASGEVVYEQYF. The CDR3 DNA reads TGTGCCAGCAGTTTTATTGCTAGCGGGGAGGTTGTATACGAGCAGTACTTC.

The V call is TRBV2, the J call TRBJ2-1; D not resolved. Germline lookup yields CDR1 SNHLY and CDR2 FYNNEI. V was shortened by 4 bases and J by 5 bases, with 9 bases between the two germline ends. This CDR3 has 13 amino acids. The CDR3 spells CASSVRRDNEQFF. CDR3 nucleotide sequence: TGTGCCAGCAGTGTGCGCCGGGACAATGAGCAGTTCTTC. Together with reference TRBV2 and TRBJ2-1, the CDR3 gives the full variable domain: EPEVTQTPSHQVTQMGQEVILRCVPISNHLYFYWYRQILGQKVEFLVSFYNNEISEKSEIFDDQFSVERPDGSNFTLKIRSTKLEDSAMYFCASSVRRDNEQFFGPGTRLTVL.

The chain links TRBV29-1 to TRBJ2-2; possibly TRBD1 for D (6 bases). V dropped 5 bases and J dropped 5 bases, with 15 bases sitting between them. The CDR3 is 14 residues long. Germline V gene data show CDR1 as SQVTM and CDR2 as ANQGSEA. CDR3 coding DNA: TGCAGCGTTCAAAGGGCAGGGGAAACCGGGGAGCTGTTTTTT. The encoded protein is CSVQRAGETGELFF.

This clone was observed a few times. The chain links TRBV20-1 to TRBJ2-3; no definite D call. The germline V gene has CDR1 DFQATT and CDR2 SNEGSKA (reference sequence). This CDR3 is 11 amino acids long. Trimming pared 6 bases from V and 10 bases from J, leaving 14 bases between. The CDR3 reads CSADHMVAQYF. The CDR3 bases are TGCAGTGCAGACCATATGGTTGCGCAGTATTTT.

This clone was picked up a small number of times. The V call is TRBV28, the J call TRBJ1-2; a weak D match, TRBD1 (5 bases). Looked up from germline, CDR1 is MDHEN and CDR2 is SYDVKM. This CDR3 has 13 residues. V was cut by 5 bases and J by 4 bases, with 11 bases left in between. CDR3: CASSTGPVYGYTF. Written as DNA, the CDR3 is TGTGCCAGCAGTACAGGCCCTGTCTATGGCTACACCTTC.

This chain links TRBV7-8 with TRBJ1-1; TRBD1 might be the D (6 bases). Germline V lookup: CDR1 SGHVS, CDR2 FQNEAQ. The CDR3 runs to 15 residues. V dropped 5 bases and J dropped 1 base, with 14 bases sitting between them. The CDR3 loop is CASSTTGTRNTEAFF. Written as DNA, the CDR3 is TGTGCCAGCAGCACGACCGGGACAAGGAACACTGAAGCTTTCTTT.

DNA for the CDR3: TGTGCCAGCAGCCAGCGGCTAGCGGGGGGGCCTGCCGGGGAGCTGTTTTTT. This codes for CASSQRLAGGPAGELFF. The chain recombines TRBV4-2 with TRBJ2-2; 12 positions match TRBD2. V trimming: 3 bases; J trimming: 6 bases; junction bases outside the gene matches: 8. Germline V lookup: CDR1 LGHNA, CDR2 YNFKEQ. There are 17 residues in the CDR3.

The rearrangement joins TRBV15 to TRBJ1-6; D might be TRBD1 (6 bases). Per the germline V gene, CDR1 is LNHNV and CDR2 is YYDKDF (reference sequence). Trimming took 3 bases from V and 7 from J, leaving 16 bases between them. CDR3 size: 16 residues. The CDR3 bases are TGTGCCACCAGCAGGCACACAGGGCGGGGAAATTCACCCCTCCACTTT. Translation gives CATSRHTGRGNSPLHF.

The chain carries TRBV28 and TRBJ1-3; the D is unclear. V was clipped by 2 bases and J by 2 bases, with 7 bases between them. The CDR3 spans 14 residues. Germline V gives CDR1 MDHEN, CDR2 SYDVKM. The CDR3 spells CASSLVGTGNTIYF. The CDR3, as DNA: TGTGCCAGCAGTTTAGTGGGTACTGGAAACACCATATATTTT.